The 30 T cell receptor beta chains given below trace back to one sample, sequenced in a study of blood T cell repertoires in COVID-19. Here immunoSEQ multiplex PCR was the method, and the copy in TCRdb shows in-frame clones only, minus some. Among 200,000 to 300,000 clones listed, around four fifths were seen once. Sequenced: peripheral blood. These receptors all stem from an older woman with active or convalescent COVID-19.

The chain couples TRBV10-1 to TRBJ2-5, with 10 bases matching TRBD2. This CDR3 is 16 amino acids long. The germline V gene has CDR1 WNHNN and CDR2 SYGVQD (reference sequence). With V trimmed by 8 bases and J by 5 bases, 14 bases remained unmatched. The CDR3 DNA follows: TGCGCCAGCCCAAGAACGGCTAGCGGGAGCGCGGAGACCCAGTACTTC. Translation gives CASPRTASGSAETQYF.

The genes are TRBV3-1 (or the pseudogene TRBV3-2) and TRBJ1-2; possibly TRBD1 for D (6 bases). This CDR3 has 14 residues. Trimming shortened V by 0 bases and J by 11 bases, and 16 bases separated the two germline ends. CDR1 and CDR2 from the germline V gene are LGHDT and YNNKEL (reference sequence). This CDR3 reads CASSQEPQGPLYTF. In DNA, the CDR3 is TGTGCCAGCAGCCAAGAGCCACAGGGCCCACTATACACCTTC.

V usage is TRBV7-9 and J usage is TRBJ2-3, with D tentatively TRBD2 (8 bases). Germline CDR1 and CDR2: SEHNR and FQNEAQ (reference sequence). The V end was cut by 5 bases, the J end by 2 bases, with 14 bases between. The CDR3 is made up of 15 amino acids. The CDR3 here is CASSRGGTVTDTQYF. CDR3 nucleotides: TGTGCCAGCAGCCGGGGGGGGACAGTCACAGATACGCAGTATTTT.

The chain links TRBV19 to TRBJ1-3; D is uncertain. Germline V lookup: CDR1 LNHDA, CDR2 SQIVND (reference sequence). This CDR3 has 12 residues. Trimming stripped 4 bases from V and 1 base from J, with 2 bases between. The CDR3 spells CASSTSGNTIYF. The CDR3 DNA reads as TGTGCCAGTAGTACTTCTGGAAACACCATATATTTT.

The CDR3 here is CASRGQPNTEAFF. Here the CDR3 DNA reads TGTGCCAGCAGGGGACAGCCGAACACTGAAGCTTTCTTT. The gene calls are TRBV2 and TRBJ1-1, with 7 bases lining up with TRBD1. CDR1 and CDR2 (germline): SNHLY, FYNNEI. CDR3 length equals 13 residues. V lost 6 bases, J lost 1 base, and 2 bases stayed unmatched. The complete variable domain, with remaining parts taken from reference TRBV2 and TRBJ1-1, reads EPEVTQTPSHQVTQMGQEVILRCVPISNHLYFYWYRQILGQKVEFLVSFYNNEISEKSEIFDDQFSVERPDGSNFTLKIRSTKLEDSAMYFCASRGQPNTEAFFGQGTRLTVV.

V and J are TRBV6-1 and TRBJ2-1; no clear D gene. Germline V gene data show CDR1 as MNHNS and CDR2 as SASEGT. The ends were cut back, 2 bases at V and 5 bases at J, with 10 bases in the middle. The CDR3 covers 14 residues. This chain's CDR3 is CASSESWRNNEQFF. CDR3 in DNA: TGTGCCAGCAGTGAATCCTGGCGGAACAATGAGCAGTTCTTC.

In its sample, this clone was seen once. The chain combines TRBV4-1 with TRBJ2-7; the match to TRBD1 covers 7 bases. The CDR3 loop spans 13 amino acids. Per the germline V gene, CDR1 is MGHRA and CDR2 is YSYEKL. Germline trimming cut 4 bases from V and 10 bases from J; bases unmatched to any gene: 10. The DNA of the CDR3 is TGCGCCAGCAGCCCGTCCCGGGACAGAGGACAGTACGTC. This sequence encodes CASSPSRDRGQYV.

The CDR3 sequence: CATQSGQGGGEQFF. CDR3 bases: TGTGCCACCCAATCTGGACAGGGTGGTGGTGAGCAGTTCTTC. V and J are TRBV27 and TRBJ2-1; TRBD1 agrees at 8 bases. Trimming took 10 bases from V and 9 from J; bases not matched to a gene: 14. This CDR3 has 14 residues. Germline V gene sequence: CDR1 MNHEY, CDR2 SMNVEV (reference sequence).

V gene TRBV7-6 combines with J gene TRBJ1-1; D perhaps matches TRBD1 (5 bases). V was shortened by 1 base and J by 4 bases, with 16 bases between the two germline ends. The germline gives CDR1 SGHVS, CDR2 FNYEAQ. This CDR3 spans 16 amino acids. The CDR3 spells CASSLEVGGEGTEAFF. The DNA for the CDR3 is TGTGCCAGCAGCTTAGAGGTCGGGGGAGAAGGCACTGAAGCTTTCTTT.

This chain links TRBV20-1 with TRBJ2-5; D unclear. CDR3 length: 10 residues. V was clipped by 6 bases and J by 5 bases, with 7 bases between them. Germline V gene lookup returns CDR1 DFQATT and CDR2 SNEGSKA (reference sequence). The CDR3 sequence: CSAPRETQYF. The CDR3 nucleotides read TGCAGTGCCCCGCGCGAGACCCAGTACTTC.

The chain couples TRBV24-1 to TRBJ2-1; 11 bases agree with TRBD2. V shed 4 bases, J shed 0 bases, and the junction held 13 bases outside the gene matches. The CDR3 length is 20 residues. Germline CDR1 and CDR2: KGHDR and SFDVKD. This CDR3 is CATSDSAPGLAGSSYNEQFF. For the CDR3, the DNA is TGTGCCACCAGTGACTCCGCCCCCGGACTAGCGGGTAGCTCCTACAATGAGCAGTTCTTC.

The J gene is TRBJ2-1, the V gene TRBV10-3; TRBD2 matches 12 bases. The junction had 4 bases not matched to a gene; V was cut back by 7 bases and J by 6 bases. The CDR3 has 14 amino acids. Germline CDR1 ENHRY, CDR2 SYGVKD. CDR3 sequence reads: CAIIASGGANEQFF. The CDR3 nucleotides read TGTGCCATCATTGCTAGCGGGGGGGCCAATGAGCAGTTCTTC.

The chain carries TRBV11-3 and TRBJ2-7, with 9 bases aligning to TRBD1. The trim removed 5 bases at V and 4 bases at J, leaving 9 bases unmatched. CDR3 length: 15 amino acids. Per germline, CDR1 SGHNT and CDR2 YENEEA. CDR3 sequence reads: CASSPGTGSGYEQYF. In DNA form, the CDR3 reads TGTGCCAGCAGCCCCGGGACAGGGTCAGGTTACGAGCAGTACTTC.

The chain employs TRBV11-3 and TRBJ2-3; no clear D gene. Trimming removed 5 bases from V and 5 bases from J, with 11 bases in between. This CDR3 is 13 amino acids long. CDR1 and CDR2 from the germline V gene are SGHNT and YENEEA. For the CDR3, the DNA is TGTGCCAGCAGCGTAAAAACTGGAGATACGCAGTATTTT. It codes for CASSVKTGDTQYF. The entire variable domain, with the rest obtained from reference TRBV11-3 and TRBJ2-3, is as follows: EAGVVQSPRYKIIEKKQPVAFWCNPISGHNTLYWYLQNLGQGPELLIRYENEEAVDDSQLPKDRFSAERLKGVDSTLKIQPAELGDSAVYLCASSVKTGDTQYFGPGTRLTVL.

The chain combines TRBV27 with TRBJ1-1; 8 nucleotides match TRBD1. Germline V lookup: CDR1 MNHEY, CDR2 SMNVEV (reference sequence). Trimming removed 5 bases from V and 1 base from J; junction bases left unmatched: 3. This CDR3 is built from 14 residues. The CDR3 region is CASSPQGENTEAFF. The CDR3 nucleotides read TGTGCCAGCAGTCCACAGGGGGAGAACACTGAAGCTTTCTTT.

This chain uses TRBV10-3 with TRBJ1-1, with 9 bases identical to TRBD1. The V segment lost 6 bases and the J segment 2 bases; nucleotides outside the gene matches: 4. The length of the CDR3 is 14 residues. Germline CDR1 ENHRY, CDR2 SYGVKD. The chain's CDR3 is CAISPGQGNTEAFF. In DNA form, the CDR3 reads TGTGCCATCAGCCCGGGACAGGGAAACACTGAAGCTTTCTTT.

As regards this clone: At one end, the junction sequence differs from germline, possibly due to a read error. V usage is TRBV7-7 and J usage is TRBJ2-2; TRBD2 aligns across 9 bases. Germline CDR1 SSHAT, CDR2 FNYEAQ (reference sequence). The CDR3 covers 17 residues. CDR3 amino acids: CASSLAGAARRTGELFF. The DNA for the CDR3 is TGTGCTAGCAGCTTAGCGGGGGCGGCCCGGCGGACCGGGGAGCTGTTTTTT.

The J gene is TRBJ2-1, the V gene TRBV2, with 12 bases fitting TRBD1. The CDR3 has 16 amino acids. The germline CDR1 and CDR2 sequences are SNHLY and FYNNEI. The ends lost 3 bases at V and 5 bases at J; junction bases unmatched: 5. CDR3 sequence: CASSEFRDRGHNEQFF. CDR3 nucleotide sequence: TGTGCCAGCAGTGAGTTCCGGGACAGGGGGCACAATGAGCAGTTCTTC.

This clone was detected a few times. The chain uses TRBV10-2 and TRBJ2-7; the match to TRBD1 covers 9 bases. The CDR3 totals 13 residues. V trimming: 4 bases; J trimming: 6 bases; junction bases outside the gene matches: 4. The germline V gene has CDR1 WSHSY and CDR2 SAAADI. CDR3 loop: CASSVGQGAEQYV. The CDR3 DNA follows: TGCGCCAGCAGTGTGGGACAGGGTGCCGAGCAGTACGTC.

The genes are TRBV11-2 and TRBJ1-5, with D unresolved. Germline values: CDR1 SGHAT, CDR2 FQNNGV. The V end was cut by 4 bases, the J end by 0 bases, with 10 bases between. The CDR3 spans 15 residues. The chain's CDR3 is CASSYSPYSNQPQHF. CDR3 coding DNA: TGTGCCAGCAGCTACAGCCCCTATAGCAATCAGCCCCAGCATTTT.

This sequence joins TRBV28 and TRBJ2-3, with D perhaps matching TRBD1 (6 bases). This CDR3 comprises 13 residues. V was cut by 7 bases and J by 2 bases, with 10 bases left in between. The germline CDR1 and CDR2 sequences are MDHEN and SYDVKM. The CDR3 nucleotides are TGTGCCAGCACAGGGGACACCACAGATACGCAGTATTTT. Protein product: CASTGDTTDTQYF.

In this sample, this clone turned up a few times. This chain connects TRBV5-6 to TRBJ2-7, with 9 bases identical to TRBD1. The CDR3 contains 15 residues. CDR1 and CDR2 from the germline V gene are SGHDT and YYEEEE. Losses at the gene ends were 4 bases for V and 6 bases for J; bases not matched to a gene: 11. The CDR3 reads CASSPARGQGTEQYF. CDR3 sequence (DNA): TGTGCCAGCAGCCCGGCACGGGGACAGGGTACCGAGCAGTACTTC. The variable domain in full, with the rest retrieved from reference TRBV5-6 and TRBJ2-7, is DAGVTQSPTHLIKTRGQQVTLRCSPKSGHDTVSWYQQALGQGPQFIFQYYEEEERQRGNFPDRFSGHQFPNYSSELNVNALLLGDSALYLCASSPARGQGTEQYFGPGTRLTVT.

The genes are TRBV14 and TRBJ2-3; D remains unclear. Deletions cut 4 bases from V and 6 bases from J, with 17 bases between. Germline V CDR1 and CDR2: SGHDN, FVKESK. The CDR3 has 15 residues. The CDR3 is CASSLNLPPADTQYF. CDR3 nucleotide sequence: TGTGCCAGCAGCCTCAACCTCCCCCCAGCGGATACGCAGTATTTT.

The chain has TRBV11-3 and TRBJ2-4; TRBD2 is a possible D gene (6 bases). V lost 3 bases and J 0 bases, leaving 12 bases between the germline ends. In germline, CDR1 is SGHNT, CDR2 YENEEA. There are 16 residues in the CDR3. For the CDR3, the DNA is TGTGCCAGCAGCTTTTATAGCGGACTAGCCAAAAACATTCAGTACTTC. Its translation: CASSFYSGLAKNIQYF.

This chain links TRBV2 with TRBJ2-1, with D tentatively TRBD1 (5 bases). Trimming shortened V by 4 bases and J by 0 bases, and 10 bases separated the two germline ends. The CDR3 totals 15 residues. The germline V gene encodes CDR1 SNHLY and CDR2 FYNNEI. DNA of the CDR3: TGTGCCAGCAGTGCAAGGGGCGACTCCTACAATGAGCAGTTCTTC. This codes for CASSARGDSYNEQFF.

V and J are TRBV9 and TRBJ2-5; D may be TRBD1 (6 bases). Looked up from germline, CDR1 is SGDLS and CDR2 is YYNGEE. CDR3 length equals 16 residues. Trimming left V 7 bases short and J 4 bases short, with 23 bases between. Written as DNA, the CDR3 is TGTGCCAGCTGTCCGTCCAGCAGGGGCATCGGAGAGACCCAGTACTTC. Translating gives CASCPSSRGIGETQYF.

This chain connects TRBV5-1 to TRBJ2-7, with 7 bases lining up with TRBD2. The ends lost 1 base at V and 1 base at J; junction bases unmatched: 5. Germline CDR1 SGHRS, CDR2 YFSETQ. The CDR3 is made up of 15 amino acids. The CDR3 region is CASSLSPGGSYEQYF. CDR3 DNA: TGCGCCAGCAGCTTGTCTCCGGGAGGATCCTACGAGCAGTACTTC.

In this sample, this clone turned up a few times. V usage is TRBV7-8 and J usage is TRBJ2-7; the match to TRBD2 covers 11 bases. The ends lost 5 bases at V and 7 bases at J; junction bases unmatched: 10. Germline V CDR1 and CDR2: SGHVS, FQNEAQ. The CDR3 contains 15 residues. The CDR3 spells CASSPRTSGSWEQYF. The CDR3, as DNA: TGTGCCAGCAGCCCTAGAACTAGCGGGAGTTGGGAGCAGTACTTC. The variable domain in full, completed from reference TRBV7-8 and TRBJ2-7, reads GAGVSQSPRYKVAKRGQDVALRCDPISGHVSLFWYQQALGQGPEFLTYFQNEAQLDKSGLPSDRFFAERPEGSVSTLKIQRTQQEDSAVYLCASSPRTSGSWEQYFGPGTRLTVT.

The CDR3 nucleotides are TGTGCCAGCAGCCTACGGGACTTGTGGGAGACCCAGTACTTC. Its translation is CASSLRDLWETQYF. The chain combines TRBV7-6 with TRBJ2-5, with D possibly TRBD2 on 6 matching bases. This CDR3 spans 14 amino acids. The ends were cut back, 5 bases at V and 5 bases at J, with 15 bases in the middle. CDR1 SGHVS and CDR2 FNYEAQ come from the germline V gene. Combining the CDR3 with reference TRBV7-6 and TRBJ2-5 gives the whole variable domain GAGVSQSPRYKVTKRGQDVALRCDPISGHVSLYWYRQALGQGPEFLTYFNYEAQQDKSGLPNDRFSAERPEGSISTLTIQRTEQRDSAMYRCASSLRDLWETQYFGPGTRLLVL.

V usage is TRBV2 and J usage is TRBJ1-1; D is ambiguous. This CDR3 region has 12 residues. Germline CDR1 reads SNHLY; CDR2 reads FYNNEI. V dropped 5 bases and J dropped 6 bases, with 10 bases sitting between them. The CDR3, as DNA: TGTGCCAGCAGTACCGCGAGCCCTGAAGCTTTCTTT. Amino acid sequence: CASSTASPEAFF. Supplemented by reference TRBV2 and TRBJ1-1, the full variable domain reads EPEVTQTPSHQVTQMGQEVILRCVPISNHLYFYWYRQILGQKVEFLVSFYNNEISEKSEIFDDQFSVERPDGSNFTLKIRSTKLEDSAMYFCASSTASPEAFFGQGTRLTVV.